Listed here are 31 T cell receptor beta chains from one sample, sequenced in a study of quantifying T cell responses using KT2 cells. Overall study: TCR alpha and beta constant-region primers primed reverse transcription of RNA.

The cDNA 3' end received a ligated oligonucleotide with a UMI. The first PCR ran 3 to 5 cycles with an equimolar RC1.1 and RC1.2 beta primer mix. Each CDR3 protein gets one entry after TCRdb re-called the UMI-ligation and nested PCR reads with MiXCR. The profile shows about 33,000 distinct CDR3 sequences, 10% of them singletons. The sequenced sample was PBMCs spiked with cells of the T cell clone KT2. All receptors derive from a human donor.

This clonotype was detected many times. The chain combines TRBV20-1 with TRBJ1-1, with unresolved D. CDR1 and CDR2 from the germline V gene are DFQATT and SNEGSKA (reference sequence). The CDR3 is 12 amino acids. The CDR3 protein is CSELGVNTEAFF. CDR3 nucleotide sequence: TGCAGCGAGTTAGGAGTGAACACTGAAGCTTTCTTT.

The chain is built from TRBV14 and TRBJ2-2; perhaps D is TRBD1 or TRBD2 (5 bases each). This CDR3 has 14 amino acids. Trimming left V 3 bases short and J 13 bases short, with 18 bases between. Looked up from germline, CDR1 is SGHDN and CDR2 is FVKESK. CDR3 DNA sequence: TGTGCCAGCAGCCAGACAGCGGAGTGGGCGAGGCTGTTTTTT. This codes for CASSQTAEWARLFF. The complete variable domain, with remaining parts taken from reference TRBV14 and TRBJ2-2, reads EAGVTQFPSHSVIEKGQTVTLRCDPISGHDNLYWYRRVMGKEIKFLLHFVKESKQDESGMPNNRFLAERTGGTYSTLKVQPAELEDSGVYFCASSQTAEWARLFFGEGSRLTVL.

This clonotype was seen only a few times. This chain joins TRBV20-1 and TRBJ2-7, with a tentative D call TRBD2 (6 bases). V lost 3 bases, J lost 0 bases, and 18 bases lay in between. This CDR3 region has 16 residues. The germline CDR1 and CDR2 sequences are DFQATT and SNEGSKA (reference sequence). The CDR3 sequence is CSARPPTGTSSYEQYF. The CDR3 nucleotides are TGCAGTGCTAGGCCTCCCACCGGGACTTCCTCCTACGAGCAGTACTTC.

This clonotype was observed at least ten times. V and J are TRBV6-5 and TRBJ1-5; TRBD1 is a possible D gene (5 bases). The CDR3 is 14 residues long. Germline-derived CDR1 and CDR2 are MNHEY and SVGAGI. V was pared by 6 bases and J by 3 bases, with 12 bases between. The CDR3 region has the DNA TGTGCCAGCAGATCTGACAGTTACAATCAGCCCCAGCATTTT. Protein product: CASRSDSYNQPQHF.

This chain links TRBV7-3 with TRBJ2-3; D is undetermined. Germline CDR1 is SGHTA and CDR2 is FQGTGA. The CDR3 has 15 residues. V lost 1 base and J lost 2, with 10 bases in between. CDR3 sequence (DNA): TGTGCCAGCAGCTTAAATAGCCGTAACACAGATACGCAGTATTTT. It yields the protein CASSLNSRNTDTQYF.

This clonotype was counted ten times or more. The CDR3: CASSDWTGVNTGELFF. CDR3 nucleotide sequence: TGTGCCAGCAGTGACTGGACAGGGGTGAACACCGGGGAGCTGTTTTTT. The chain is built from TRBV25-1 and TRBJ2-2, with 9 bases identical to TRBD1. V lost 3 bases and J lost 1; bases outside the gene matches: 3. The CDR3 covers 16 residues. CDR1 MGHDK and CDR2 SYGVNS come from the germline V gene.

This clonotype was seen many times. This chain links TRBV3-1 with TRBJ2-5; a possible D gene is TRBD1 (7 bases). V lost 2 bases, J lost 4 bases, and 20 bases lay in between. Germline CDR1 LGHDT, CDR2 YNNKEL (reference sequence). The CDR3 contains 17 residues. CDR3 sequence (DNA): TGTGCCAGCAGCCAAAGTACCCCGGCCAGGGGGGCAGAGACCCAGTACTTC. It specifies CASSQSTPARGAETQYF.

Only a few counts were recorded for this clonotype. The chain links TRBV29-1 to TRBJ2-5; D possibly corresponds to TRBD2 (6 bases). This CDR3 contains 12 residues. V lost 4 bases to trimming and J lost 5 bases, with 11 bases between them. Germline V CDR1 and CDR2: SQVTM, ANQGSEA. The CDR3 region is CSVGEVGETQYF. As DNA, the CDR3 is TGCAGCGTTGGGGAGGTGGGGGAGACCCAGTACTTC.

The sample holds a few counts of this clonotype. This rearrangement joins TRBV4-2 to TRBJ2-3; no clear D. Trimming pared 0 bases from V and 4 bases from J, leaving 11 bases between. This CDR3 is built from 15 residues. CDR1 and CDR2 (germline): LGHNA, YNFKEQ. CDR3: CASSQEPFSADTQYF. CDR3 DNA: TGTGCCAGCAGCCAAGAGCCCTTTAGTGCAGATACGCAGTATTTT.

This chain connects TRBV2 to TRBJ1-5, with a weak D call TRBD1 (5 bases). CDR1 and CDR2 from the germline V gene are SNHLY and FYNNEI. The CDR3 length is 14 residues. V was clipped by 6 bases and J by 0 bases, with 9 bases between them. CDR3 coding DNA: TGTGCCAGCAGGGCAGGGTATAGCAATCAGCCCCAGCATTTT. Translating it yields CASRAGYSNQPQHF.

The chain links TRBV6-4 to TRBJ1-6; 9 bases match TRBD1. The CDR3 runs to 14 residues. Per germline, CDR1 MRHNA and CDR2 SNTAGT. The V and J ends lost 0 bases and 9 bases, in that order; junction bases with no gene match: 0. The CDR3 sequence is CASSDSTGGSPLHF. CDR3 DNA sequence: TGTGCCAGCAGTGACTCGACAGGGGGTTCACCCCTCCACTTT.

This clonotype was detected only a few times. The V gene is TRBV4-1, the J gene TRBJ2-3; weak D call: TRBD2 (6 bases). The CDR3 consists of 12 residues. Deletions cut 4 bases from V and 8 bases from J, with 10 bases between. Germline CDR1 MGHRA, CDR2 YSYEKL. CDR3 loop: CASSRGLSTQYF. The CDR3 nucleotides are TGCGCCAGCAGCCGGGGACTTTCTACGCAGTATTTT.

The table lists this clonotype with a few counts. This chain links TRBV2 with TRBJ1-2, with no clear D. V was clipped by 6 bases and J by 2 bases, with 16 bases between them. Germline V lookup: CDR1 SNHLY, CDR2 FYNNEI. The CDR3 runs 15 residues. The CDR3 DNA is TGTGCCAGCAGCCACCGGTCGGAGGGAAACTATGGCTACACCTTC. Encoded protein: CASSHRSEGNYGYTF. The full variable domain, rest sourced from reference TRBV2 and TRBJ1-2, is EPEVTQTPSHQVTQMGQEVILRCVPISNHLYFYWYRQILGQKVEFLVSFYNNEISEKSEIFDDQFSVERPDGSNFTLKIRSTKLEDSAMYFCASSHRSEGNYGYTFGSGTRLTVV.

The CDR3 loop reads CSARDSGTGGTGELFF. CDR3 DNA: TGCAGTGCTAGAGATTCCGGGACAGGGGGCACCGGGGAGCTGTTTTTT. This chain joins TRBV20-1 and TRBJ2-2; 11 bases fit TRBD1. The junction had 4 bases not matched to a gene; V was cut back by 0 bases and J by 4 bases. Germline V gene data show CDR1 as DFQATT and CDR2 as SNEGSKA (reference sequence). The CDR3 is 16 residues long.

This clonotype has a handful of counts. The V gene is TRBV9, the J gene TRBJ2-5; weak D call: TRBD1 (5 bases). The V gene's germline CDR1 is SGDLS and CDR2 YYNGEE. The CDR3 has 14 residues. V gave up 0 bases and J gave up 2 bases, with 8 bases separating them. The CDR3 DNA sequence: TGTGCCAGCAGCGTAGGGGCAGGGCAAGAGACCCAGTACTTC. Its protein product is CASSVGAGQETQYF.

This clonotype is medium-sized (0.01 to 0.1%) by share. This sequence joins TRBV14 and TRBJ1-5, with D unresolved. The V end lost 0 bases, the J end lost 4 bases, and 16 bases lay between the germline ends. CDR1 is SGHDN, CDR2 FVKESK, per germline. This CDR3 region has 17 residues. The DNA of the CDR3 is TGTGCCAGCAGCCAAGACGGCTTGGAGGACCTAAATCAGCCCCAGCATTTT. It codes for CASSQDGLEDLNQPQHF.

This clonotype was detected only a few times. The J gene is TRBJ1-4, the V gene TRBV18, with D possibly being TRBD1 (6 bases). The CDR3 consists of 15 residues. Trimming took off 3 bases at V and 5 bases at J, with 13 bases between the two ends. Per germline, CDR1 KGHSH and CDR2 LQKENI. The CDR3 nucleotides read TGTGCCAGCTCACCCCGCCGGACAGAAAATGAAAAACTGTTTTTT. Protein: CASSPRRTENEKLFF.

V gene TRBV2 combines with J gene TRBJ2-3, with 10 bases that match TRBD2. The CDR3 contains 14 residues. J gave up 2 bases and V 8 bases, and 4 bases lay outside the gene matches. The V gene's germline CDR1 is SNHLY and CDR2 FYNNEI. The CDR3 here is CASLAGDFTDTQYF. CDR3 nucleotide sequence: TGTGCCAGCCTAGCGGGGGACTTCACAGATACGCAGTATTTT.

Many counts were recorded for this clonotype. The chain carries TRBV7-9 and TRBJ2-3, with a tentative D call TRBD2 (6 bases). The CDR3 is made up of 17 amino acids. V was pared by 1 base and J by 1 base, with 15 bases between. Germline V CDR1 and CDR2: SEHNR, FQNEAQ (reference sequence). The CDR3 DNA sequence: TGTGCCAGCAGCTTAGGATCCACCGGGAGCCGCACAGATACGCAGTATTTT. Protein: CASSLGSTGSRTDTQYF.

The CDR3 loop reads CASRQRGAGTEAFF. CDR3 in DNA: TGTGCCAGCAGGCAGCGGGGGGCGGGCACTGAAGCTTTCTTT. The rearrangement joins TRBV5-6 to TRBJ1-1, with a possible D match to TRBD1 (6 bases). The CDR3 consists of 14 residues. The germline V and J ends were trimmed by 5 bases and 4 bases, with 15 bases remaining between them. CDR1 is SGHDT and CDR2 is YYEEEE in the germline V gene.

This clonotype was seen a few times. J is TRBJ2-3 and V is TRBV3-1; D is possibly TRBD1 or TRBD2 (6 bases each). Looked up from germline, CDR1 is LGHDT and CDR2 is YNNKEL (reference sequence). V was cut by 1 base and J by 0 bases, with 14 bases left in between. The CDR3 has 17 residues. CDR3 loop: CASSQGLLGGSTDTQYF. Here the CDR3 DNA reads TGTGCCAGCAGCCAAGGTCTCTTAGGGGGGAGCACAGATACGCAGTATTTT.

This clonotype was counted a few times. This rearrangement joins TRBV20-1 to TRBJ2-1; 8 bases line up with TRBD2. This CDR3 contains 13 residues. The V gene end was trimmed by 3 bases and the J gene end by 6 bases; junction bases not matched to a gene: 4. Per germline, CDR1 DFQATT and CDR2 SNEGSKA (reference sequence). CDR3 coding DNA: TGCAGTGCTAGGCGGGGGGAAATCAATGAGCAGTTCTTC. Residues: CSARRGEINEQFF.

At least ten counts were recorded for this clonotype. The J gene is TRBJ2-7, the V gene TRBV19; TRBD1 is a possible D gene (6 bases). Germline V lookup: CDR1 LNHDA, CDR2 SQIVND (reference sequence). The CDR3 has 15 amino acids. V dropped 6 bases and J dropped 2 bases, with 17 bases sitting between them. CDR3 in amino acids: CASSDAGQRTYEQYF. The CDR3 DNA follows: TGTGCCAGTAGCGATGCTGGACAGAGAACCTACGAGCAGTACTTC.

The sample holds a few counts of this clonotype. The chain combines TRBV29-1 with TRBJ1-1, with D perhaps TRBD1 (5 bases). The ends were cut back, 6 bases at V and 4 bases at J, with 15 bases in the middle. The length of the CDR3 is 13 residues. Germline V gene sequence: CDR1 SQVTM, CDR2 ANQGSEA. In DNA form, the CDR3 reads TGCAGCGTGAGATTACAGGCGGGCACTGAAGCTTTCTTT. Protein product: CSVRLQAGTEAFF.

The rearrangement uses TRBV20-1 and TRBJ1-5, with TRBD1 as a possible D gene (5 bases). V lost 6 bases, J lost 7 bases, and 22 bases lay in between. CDR3 size: 15 residues. Germline-derived CDR1 and CDR2 are DFQATT and SNEGSKA (reference sequence). CDR3 amino acids: CSALAGSGQEQPQHF. For the CDR3, the DNA is TGCAGTGCACTGGCCGGATCGGGGCAGGAGCAGCCCCAGCATTTT.

In its sample, this clonotype was seen many times. The V gene is TRBV20-1, the J gene TRBJ2-3, with 11 bases aligning to TRBD2. The CDR3 totals 16 residues. Germline assignment: CDR1 DFQATT and CDR2 SNEGSKA (reference sequence). The V and J ends lost 0 bases and 3 bases, in that order; junction bases with no gene match: 5. The CDR3 protein is CSARDPLAGGTDTQYF. The CDR3 bases are TGCAGTGCTAGAGATCCCCTAGCGGGGGGTACAGATACGCAGTATTTT.

There are many counts of this clonotype. The rearrangement uses TRBV7-2 and TRBJ1-1; perhaps TRBD1 as D (5 bases). The germline gives CDR1 SGHTA, CDR2 FQGNSA. V lost 7 bases, J lost 6 bases, and 12 bases lay in between. The CDR3 contains 12 residues. The CDR3 DNA reads TGTGCCAGCAACGACGGGGGGGCTGAAGCTTTCTTT. This sequence encodes CASNDGGAEAFF.

This clonotype was seen repeatedly, ten times or more. This chain links TRBV10-3 with TRBJ2-3; no definite D call. Germline loops: CDR1 ENHRY, CDR2 SYGVKD. V was trimmed by 2 bases and J by 9 bases, leaving 15 bases between them. CDR3 length: 14 amino acids. CDR3 region: CAISEATTGSTQYF. DNA of the CDR3: TGTGCCATCAGTGAGGCGACGACTGGCTCGACGCAGTATTTT.

This chain uses TRBV25-1 with TRBJ1-5; tentative D call: TRBD1 (5 bases). Germline loops: CDR1 MGHDK, CDR2 SYGVNS. The CDR3 totals 13 residues. Trimming cost V 6 bases and J 4 bases, with 10 bases left between them. CDR3 loop: CASSGGGNQPQHF. The DNA for the CDR3 is TGTGCCAGCAGCGGGGGTGGGAATCAGCCCCAGCATTTT.

The chain recombines TRBV7-6 with TRBJ2-1; D ambiguous. V lost 1 base, J lost 5 bases, and 6 bases lay in between. The length of the CDR3 is 13 residues. Germline CDR1 and CDR2: SGHVS and FNYEAQ. DNA of the CDR3: TGTGCCAGCAGCTTAGGCCAGAACAATGAGCAGTTCTTC. Translation gives CASSLGQNNEQFF.

This clonotype was counted only a few times. This chain uses TRBV6-2 or TRBV6-3 with TRBJ1-5; D gene ambiguous. The germline CDR1 and CDR2 sequences are MNHEY and SVGEGT. Trimming removed 1 base at V and 4 bases at J, with 5 bases between. This CDR3 region has 13 residues. As DNA, the CDR3 is TGTGCCAGCAGTTACTTTGAAAATCAGCCCCAGCATTTT. Its protein product is CASSYFENQPQHF.